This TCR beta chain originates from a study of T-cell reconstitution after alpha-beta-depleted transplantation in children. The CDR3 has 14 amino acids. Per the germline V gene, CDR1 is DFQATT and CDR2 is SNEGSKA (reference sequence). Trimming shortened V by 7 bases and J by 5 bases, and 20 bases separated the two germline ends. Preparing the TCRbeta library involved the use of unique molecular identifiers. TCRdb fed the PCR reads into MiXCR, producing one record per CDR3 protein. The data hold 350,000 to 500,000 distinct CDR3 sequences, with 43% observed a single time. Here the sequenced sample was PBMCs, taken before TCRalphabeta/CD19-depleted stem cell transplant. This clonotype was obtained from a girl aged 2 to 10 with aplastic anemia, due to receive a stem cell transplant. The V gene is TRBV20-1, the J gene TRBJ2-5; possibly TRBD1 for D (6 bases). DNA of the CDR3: TGCAGTGAGGGGTGGGGGCCAGCCAGGGAGACCCAGTACTTC. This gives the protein CSEGWGPARETQYF.